Following are 12 T cell receptor beta chains from one sample sequenced in a study of blood T cell repertoires in COVID-19. The method was immunoSEQ multiplex PCR; TCRdb's version includes in-frame clones alone and lacks a portion of them. The table records around 70,000 clones, less than 85% of them present only once. The sample was peripheral blood. These receptors came from a man in his sixties with acute or convalescent COVID-19.

This chain connects TRBV11-2 to TRBJ2-5; D remains ambiguous. This CDR3 is built from 14 residues. The V end lost 0 bases, the J end lost 2 bases, and 7 bases lay between the germline ends. Germline CDR1 and CDR2: SGHAT and FQNNGV. The CDR3, as DNA: TGTGCCAGCAGCTTAGATGCAGAACAAGAGACCCAGTACTTC. The encoded protein is CASSLDAEQETQYF.

This clone turned up a few times. V is TRBV19 and J is TRBJ1-1; 9 nucleotides align to TRBD1. Germline CDR1 reads LNHDA; CDR2 reads SQIVND (reference sequence). This CDR3 region has 16 residues. V was clipped by 5 bases and J by 3 bases; unmatched bases: 10. The CDR3 DNA reads as TGTGCCAGTAGTTCAACCGGGACAGGGTTTTACACTGAAGCTTTCTTT. Protein sequence: CASSSTGTGFYTEAFF. Based on the CDR3 plus reference TRBV19 and TRBJ1-1, the full variable domain is DGGITQSPKYLFRKEGQNVTLSCEQNLNHDAMYWYRQDPGQGLRLIYYSQIVNDFQKGDIAEGYSVSREKKESFPLTVTSAQKNPTAFYLCASSSTGTGFYTEAFFGQGTRLTVV.

The rearrangement joins TRBV11-3 to TRBJ2-1, with D possibly being TRBD1 (6 bases). Germline V gives CDR1 SGHNT, CDR2 YENEEA. V lost 1 base and J lost 14, with 12 bases in between. The CDR3 runs 12 residues. DNA for the CDR3: TGTGCCAGCAGCTTAGGAGGGGGACGAAAGTTCTTC. Its translation is CASSLGGGRKFF.

The V and J genes are TRBV2 and TRBJ2-3; the match to TRBD2 covers 12 bases. Germline V gene data show CDR1 as SNHLY and CDR2 as FYNNEI. This CDR3 is 15 amino acids long. After removal of 10 bases from V and 0 bases from J, the junction contained 5 bases not matched to a gene. CDR3 in amino acids: CAKTSGGTSTDTQYF. As DNA, the CDR3 is TGTGCCAAGACTAGCGGGGGCACTAGCACAGATACGCAGTATTTT.

This clone was recorded only once. The chain combines TRBV4-1 with TRBJ2-1, with D perhaps TRBD1 (5 bases). CDR1 and CDR2 (germline): MGHRA, YSYEKL. The ends were cut back, 0 bases at V and 15 bases at J, with 15 bases in the middle. The CDR3 extends over 13 amino acids. The CDR3 loop is CASSQDRQGRTFF. The CDR3 DNA is TGCGCCAGCAGCCAAGATCGTCAGGGCCGGACGTTCTTC.

The chain carries TRBV30 and TRBJ1-1; tentative D call: TRBD1 (6 bases). The germline V gene has CDR1 GTSNPN and CDR2 SVGIG (reference sequence). This CDR3 has 14 residues. Trimming pared 5 bases from V and 9 bases from J, leaving 22 bases between. As DNA, the CDR3 is TGTGCCTGGGATTCCTACTCGGGGGGCTTAAAAGCTTTCTTT. Its protein is CAWDSYSGGLKAFF. The full variable domain, in which reference TRBV30 and TRBJ1-1 provide the parts outside the CDR3, is SQTIHQWPATLVQPVGSPLSLECTVEGTSNPNLYWYRQAAGRGLQLLFYSVGIGQISSEVPQNLSASRPQDRQFILSSKKLLLSDSGFYLCAWDSYSGGLKAFFGQGTRLTVV.

The chain uses TRBV18 and TRBJ1-1; D uncertain. This CDR3 comprises 16 residues. Per the germline V gene, CDR1 is KGHSH and CDR2 is LQKENI. Trimming removed 0 bases at V and 1 base at J, with 12 bases between. The CDR3: CASSPPGSPRNTEAFF. Written as DNA, the CDR3 is TGTGCCAGCTCACCACCGGGCAGCCCGAGGAACACTGAAGCTTTCTTT.

The gene calls are TRBV7-2 and TRBJ2-1; weak D call: TRBD2 (7 bases). From germline, CDR1 is SGHTA and CDR2 FQGNSA. The CDR3 runs 16 residues. V was cut by 1 base and J by 7 bases, with 17 bases left in between. The CDR3 sequence is CASSLGGRGAANEQFF. CDR3 DNA sequence: TGTGCCAGCAGCTTAGGAGGACGGGGGGCGGCAAATGAGCAGTTCTTC.

V is TRBV2 and J is TRBJ2-7; 7 bases line up with TRBD1. CDR3 size: 14 residues. The germline gives CDR1 SNHLY, CDR2 FYNNEI. V lost 7 bases and J lost 2; bases outside the gene matches: 8. The CDR3 nucleotides read TGTGCCAGCACGCAGGAGACAGGGCCCTACGAGCAGTACTTC. Amino acid sequence: CASTQETGPYEQYF.

The chain employs TRBV5-8 and TRBJ1-5; D gene unclear. Germline CDR1 reads SGHTS; CDR2 reads YDEGEE. This CDR3 comprises 17 residues. V was clipped by 2 bases and J by 0 bases, with 15 bases between them. CDR3 nucleotide sequence: TGTGCCAGCAGCTTACATCTTCTGGAGAATAGCAATCAGCCCCAGCATTTT. Its protein product is CASSLHLLENSNQPQHF.

The chain carries TRBV11-2 and TRBJ2-7; D gene unclear. The CDR3 sequence is 12 residues long. Germline-derived CDR1 and CDR2 are SGHAT and FQNNGV. Trimming removed 1 base at V and 5 bases at J, with 6 bases between. CDR3 sequence reads: CASSLVEHEQYF. Written as DNA, the CDR3 is TGTGCCAGCAGCTTAGTAGAACACGAGCAGTACTTC. The variable domain in full, completed from reference TRBV11-2 and TRBJ2-7, reads EAGVAQSPRYKIIEKRQSVAFWCNPISGHATLYWYQQILGQGPKLLIQFQNNGVVDDSQLPKDRFSAERLKGVDSTLKIQPAKLEDSAVYLCASSLVEHEQYFGPGTRLTVT.

The J gene is TRBJ2-5, the V gene TRBV7-9, with D perhaps matching TRBD2 (6 bases). V shed 2 bases and J shed 3 bases, with 16 bases lying between them. This CDR3 contains 16 residues. CDR1 and CDR2 (germline): SEHNR, FQNEAQ (reference sequence). The CDR3 sequence is CASSLKGGGIKETQYF. CDR3 DNA: TGTGCCAGCAGCTTAAAGGGCGGAGGGATCAAAGAGACCCAGTACTTC.